The clone carrying this TCR beta chain was observed a few times. Its specificity is not known. The data derive from a study of beta chain features in type 1 diabetes. Study-wide results and limits: The naive, central memory and Treg TCRB repertoires showed an apparent similarity that was greater among patients than among healthy donors. The study found moderately but significantly shorter TCRB CDR3s in all four CD4+ subsets of Type 1 diabetes patients.

Sort purity for all populations was recorded as exceeding 98%. Germline V gene sequence: CDR1 SNHLY, CDR2 FYNNEI. This CDR3 contains 13 residues. Unmatched junction bases numbered 4, after V lost 5 bases and J lost 4 bases. The entirety of the isolated RNA underwent reverse transcription, so expressed TCRB transcripts were sequenced. Using immunoSEQ multiplex PCR, the repertoire was profiled, and TCRdb retains in-frame clones only, with some absent. Counted here are about 250,000 clones, approximately 11% occurring once; the ten biggest clones make up about 0.018%. The source material was naive CD4+ T cells from blood. This receptor was identified in a young man with type 1 diabetes. V and J are TRBV2 and TRBJ1-2; 7 bases agree with TRBD1. The CDR3 spells CASSLGQLYGYTF. The CDR3 DNA sequence: TGTGCCAGCAGTCTGGGACAGCTCTATGGCTACACCTTC. The variable domain in full, with the rest retrieved from reference TRBV2 and TRBJ1-2, is EPEVTQTPSHQVTQMGQEVILRCVPISNHLYFYWYRQILGQKVEFLVSFYNNEISEKSEIFDDQFSVERPDGSNFTLKIRSTKLEDSAMYFCASSLGQLYGYTFGSGTRLTVV.